The next 30 T cell receptor beta chains were all read from a single sample in a study of blood T cells in healthy people across ages. Alongside a J-beta primer mix, a sample-barcoded 5' primer served in a second PCR lasting roughly 7 to 12 cycles. Using its own MiXCR run on the 5' RACE reads, TCRdb lists one record per CDR3 protein. This sample has around 1,800,000 distinct CDR3 sequences, with 30% to 40% found just once. Material: blood. All receptors derive from a human donor in good health.

The gene calls are TRBV5-6 and TRBJ2-4; perhaps TRBD2 as D (6 bases). Trimming took 3 bases from V and 0 from J, leaving 7 bases between them. The CDR3 contains 14 residues. Germline V lookup: CDR1 SGHDT, CDR2 YYEEEE. The CDR3 is CASSSGEAKNIQYF. CDR3 in DNA: TGTGCCAGCAGCTCGGGAGAAGCCAAAAACATTCAGTACTTC.

The rearrangement uses TRBV20-1 and TRBJ2-7; D perhaps matches TRBD2 (6 bases). The CDR3 runs 13 residues. V dropped 3 bases and J dropped 6 bases, with 15 bases sitting between them. Germline V gene lookup returns CDR1 DFQATT and CDR2 SNEGSKA (reference sequence). CDR3 region: CSASRDSAGEQYF. Here the CDR3 DNA reads TGCAGTGCTAGCCGGGACTCTGCTGGCGAGCAGTACTTC.

The gene calls are TRBV7-8 and TRBJ2-7; TRBD1 might be the D (8 bases). Germline assignment: CDR1 SGHVS and CDR2 FQNEAQ. The CDR3 loop spans 14 amino acids. The ends were cut back, 5 bases at V and 6 bases at J, with 17 bases in the middle. CDR3 loop: CASSQQGGVGEQYF. DNA for the CDR3: TGTGCCAGCAGCCAACAGGGGGGGGTGGGCGAGCAGTACTTC.

V gene TRBV7-9 combines with J gene TRBJ2-6; no firm D call. V lost 3 bases, J lost 0 bases, and 21 bases lay in between. The CDR3 runs 20 residues. The V gene's germline CDR1 is SEHNR and CDR2 FQNEAQ (reference sequence). CDR3 nucleotide sequence: TGTGCCAGCAGCTTCGGAGTGGGCGTCCTTTCCTCCTCTGGGGCCAACGTCCTGACTTTC. It encodes CASSFGVGVLSSSGANVLTF.

This chain joins TRBV6-2 or TRBV6-3 and TRBJ2-5; TRBD2 matches 10 bases. There are 15 residues in the CDR3. Germline lookup yields CDR1 MNHEY and CDR2 SVGEGT. V dropped 4 bases and J dropped 5; count of bases not matched to a gene: 7. The CDR3 nucleotides read TGTGCCAGCAGTTCGAGGACTAGCGGACTGGAGACCCAGTACTTC. Translated, it gives CASSSRTSGLETQYF.

This clonotype has just a few counts. The chain has TRBV4-3 and TRBJ2-3; D perhaps matches TRBD2 (5 bases). The CDR3 sequence is 15 residues long. Germline-derived CDR1 and CDR2 are LGHNA and YSLEER. V lost 1 base and J 2 bases, leaving 10 bases between the germline ends. The CDR3 sequence is CASSQGGGFTDTQYF. The CDR3 DNA reads TGCGCCAGCAGCCAAGGCGGCGGGTTCACAGATACGCAGTATTTT.

V is TRBV5-1 and J is TRBJ2-4; the D is unclear. Germline CDR1 SGHRS, CDR2 YFSETQ. This CDR3 region has 15 residues. V was clipped by 4 bases and J by 0 bases, with 11 bases between them. This CDR3 reads CASSLDSLAKNIQYF. For the CDR3, the DNA is TGCGCCAGCAGCCTTGATTCCTTAGCCAAAAACATTCAGTACTTC. The variable domain in full, with the rest retrieved from reference TRBV5-1 and TRBJ2-4, is KAGVTQTPRYLIKTRGQQVTLSCSPISGHRSVSWYQQTPGQGLQFLFEYFSETQRNKGNFPGRFSGRQFSNSRSEMNVSTLELGDSALYLCASSLDSLAKNIQYFGAGTRLSVL.

The chain couples TRBV19 to TRBJ2-5, with a possible D match to TRBD2 (6 bases). In germline, CDR1 is LNHDA, CDR2 SQIVND (reference sequence). CDR3 size: 16 residues. Trimming stripped 0 bases from V and 5 bases from J, with 16 bases between. CDR3 protein: CASSIDPTGGRETQYF. The CDR3 DNA is TGTGCCAGTAGTATAGACCCGACCGGGGGTCGGGAGACCCAGTACTTC.

The rearrangement uses TRBV6-2 or TRBV6-3 and TRBJ2-5, with a weak D call TRBD2 (6 bases). This CDR3 has 14 amino acids. Germline CDR1 reads MNHEY; CDR2 reads SVGEGT. V lost 6 bases to trimming and J lost 4 bases, with 15 bases between them. CDR3 nucleotides: TGTGCCAGCAGCGGTACTAGGCGGGGAGAGACCCAGTACTTC. This encodes CASSGTRRGETQYF.

This clonotype appeared a few times. This rearrangement joins TRBV20-1 to TRBJ1-2, with D possibly TRBD1 on 5 matching bases. The CDR3 runs to 18 residues. V shed 3 bases and J shed 7 bases, with 30 bases lying between them. CDR1 is DFQATT, CDR2 SNEGSKA, per germline (reference sequence). CDR3 amino acids: CSASLFVGYVGSQGGYTF. The CDR3 nucleotides are TGCAGTGCTAGCTTATTTGTCGGCTATGTGGGGAGTCAGGGTGGCTACACCTTC.

The rearrangement joins TRBV20-1 to TRBJ2-1; 8 bases line up with TRBD1. Judging by the DNA end, TRBJ2-7 fits better; the J call may be wrong. In germline, CDR1 is DFQATT, CDR2 SNEGSKA (reference sequence). The CDR3 runs 12 residues. DNA of the CDR3: TGCAGTGCCTCACAGGGGGGATACGAGCAGTACTTC. Protein: CSASQGGYEQYF.

The V and J genes are TRBV18 and TRBJ2-7; 7 bases fit TRBD1. The junction had 8 bases not matched to a gene; V was cut back by 6 bases and J by 3 bases. The CDR3 totals 14 residues. Germline V lookup: CDR1 KGHSH, CDR2 LQKENI. CDR3: CASSPDRRGYEQYF. The CDR3 bases are TGTGCCAGCTCCCCGGACAGGAGAGGCTACGAGCAGTACTTC.

V gene TRBV12-3 or TRBV12-4 combines with J gene TRBJ2-4, with 8 bases matching TRBD1. With the DNA end fitting TRBJ2-5 better, the J assignment may be wrong. The CDR3 is 15 amino acids. The CDR3 sequence is CASSFSDRGQETQYF. For the CDR3, the DNA is TGTGCCAGCAGTTTCAGCGACAGGGGCCAAGAGACCCAGTACTTC.

Concerning this clonotype itself: Mismatch with germline at one junction end may stem from a read error. V usage is TRBV30 and J usage is TRBJ2-1; TRBD2 is a possible D gene (5 bases). Germline lookup yields CDR1 GTSNPN and CDR2 SVGIG (reference sequence). This CDR3 contains 14 residues. CDR3 DNA: TGTGCCGGTTGGAGAGGTAGCGAGAACAATGGGCAGTTCTTC. Translated: CAGWRGSENNGQFF.

The chain uses TRBV20-1 and TRBJ2-1, with 8 nucleotides matching TRBD2. Losses at the gene ends were 0 bases for V and 9 bases for J; bases not matched to a gene: 7. This CDR3 is 14 amino acids long. The germline V gene encodes CDR1 DFQATT and CDR2 SNEGSKA (reference sequence). The CDR3 nucleotides are TGCAGTGCTAGAGAAACGGGGGGGCTCGGTGAGCAGTTCTTC. This codes for CSARETGGLGEQFF.

The V call is TRBV7-8, the J call TRBJ1-2; a possible D gene is TRBD1 (6 bases). The CDR3 runs to 17 residues. V lost 3 bases, J lost 1 base, and 18 bases lay in between. Germline lookup yields CDR1 SGHVS and CDR2 FQNEAQ. The CDR3 sequence: CASSFKAGQSFNYGYTF. In nucleotides, the CDR3 is TGTGCCAGCAGCTTTAAGGCGGGACAAAGCTTTAACTATGGCTACACCTTC. The complete variable domain, with remaining parts taken from reference TRBV7-8 and TRBJ1-2, reads GAGVSQSPRYKVAKRGQDVALRCDPISGHVSLFWYQQALGQGPEFLTYFQNEAQLDKSGLPSDRFFAERPEGSVSTLKIQRTQQEDSAVYLCASSFKAGQSFNYGYTFGSGTRLTVV.

The chain joins TRBV7-2 to TRBJ2-1; possible D gene TRBD1, 6 bases. The CDR3 has 15 amino acids. Germline V gene data show CDR1 as SGHTA and CDR2 as FQGNSA. Trimming cost V 1 base and J 2 bases, with 9 bases left between them. This CDR3 reads CASSLEGVAYNEQFF. Here the CDR3 DNA reads TGTGCCAGCAGCTTAGAGGGGGTAGCCTACAATGAGCAGTTCTTC.

A word on this clonotype: One end of the junction varies from germline; a read error may be responsible. The J gene is TRBJ2-7, the V gene TRBV6-5; the D gene is possibly TRBD1 (6 bases). CDR1 is MNHEY and CDR2 is SVGAGI in the germline V gene. The CDR3 runs to 13 residues. The CDR3 DNA reads TGTGCTAGCAGTACGGGACACCTCTACGAGCAGTGCTTC. Residues: CASSTGHLYEQCF.

This sequence joins TRBV6-6 and TRBJ2-1; 8 positions agree with TRBD2. CDR1 and CDR2 from the germline V gene are MNHNY and SVGAGI (reference sequence). V was clipped by 0 bases and J by 3 bases; unmatched bases: 4. The CDR3 runs 16 residues. The CDR3, as DNA: TGTGCCAGCAGTTACTCGGCAACTAGCGGCTACAATGAGCAGTTCTTC. Its translation: CASSYSATSGYNEQFF.

This clonotype was detected only a few times. The chain recombines TRBV12-3 or TRBV12-4 with TRBJ2-7, with 8 bases matching TRBD1. The CDR3 has 14 amino acids. The junction had 6 bases not matched to a gene; V was cut back by 8 bases and J by 0 bases. The CDR3 nucleotides read TGTGCCAGCCGGGACAGGTCGAACTCCTACGAGCAGTACTTC. Protein: CASRDRSNSYEQYF.

J is TRBJ2-7 and V is TRBV7-2, with D maybe TRBD1 (5 bases). This CDR3 is 15 amino acids long. Trimming pared 4 bases from V and 0 bases from J, leaving 13 bases between. Germline lookup yields CDR1 SGHTA and CDR2 FQGNSA. CDR3 sequence (DNA): TGTGCCAGCAGCTCGCTACAGGTCCTCTCCTACGAGCAGTACTTC. Amino acid sequence: CASSSLQVLSYEQYF.

V and J are TRBV19 and TRBJ1-1; TRBD1 matches 7 bases. There are 14 residues in the CDR3. Germline V gives CDR1 LNHDA, CDR2 SQIVND (reference sequence). J was trimmed by 4 bases and V by 10 bases; bases with no gene match: 12. CDR3 amino acids: CATTPGTVSTEAFF. The CDR3 nucleotides read TGTGCCACCACGCCCGGGACAGTTAGCACTGAAGCTTTCTTT.

The chain is built from TRBV3-1 and TRBJ1-4, with TRBD1 as a possible D gene (5 bases). The CDR3 spans 14 residues. Germline CDR1 reads LGHDT; CDR2 reads YNNKEL (reference sequence). With 4 bases removed from V and 10 bases from J, the gap between germline ends came to 16 bases. The CDR3 sequence is CASSRDRPDGKLFF. CDR3 bases: TGTGCCAGCAGCCGGGACCGCCCCGACGGAAAACTGTTTTTT.

The rearrangement joins TRBV7-2 to TRBJ1-6; possible D gene TRBD1, 5 bases. The V and J ends lost 5 bases and 8 bases respectively, with 22 bases between them. Germline CDR1 and CDR2: SGHTA and FQGNSA. The length of the CDR3 is 17 residues. CDR3 bases: TGTGCCAGCAGCGGGGGACCCGGCGATGGGGGGGATTCACCCCTCCACTTT. Residues: CASSGGPGDGGDSPLHF.

This chain uses TRBV7-2 with TRBJ2-1, with D unresolved. From germline, CDR1 is SGHTA and CDR2 FQGNSA. The CDR3 contains 14 residues. V was trimmed by 2 bases and J by 10 bases, leaving 15 bases between them. The CDR3 DNA is TGTGCCAGCAGCTTAAATCTGGGTCCCTACGAGCAGTTCTTC. Encoded protein: CASSLNLGPYEQFF.

This clonotype has only a few counts. The J gene is TRBJ1-5, the V gene TRBV10-3; possibly TRBD1 for D (5 bases). CDR1 ENHRY and CDR2 SYGVKD come from the germline V gene. Trimming pared 3 bases from V and 3 bases from J, leaving 12 bases between. This CDR3 is 15 amino acids long. The CDR3 sequence is CAISERDLNNQPQHF. The CDR3 bases are TGTGCCATCAGTGAAAGGGACCTCAACAATCAGCCCCAGCATTTT.

V usage is TRBV5-1 and J usage is TRBJ2-1; 8 bases fit TRBD1. This CDR3 comprises 14 residues. Looked up from germline, CDR1 is SGHRS and CDR2 is YFSETQ. The V and J ends lost 7 bases and 3 bases, in that order; junction bases with no gene match: 6. The CDR3, as DNA: TGCGCCAGCCCAGGACAGGGTATCTACAATGAGCAGTTCTTC. Its translation: CASPGQGIYNEQFF. Together with reference TRBV5-1 and TRBJ2-1, the CDR3 gives the full variable domain: KAGVTQTPRYLIKTRGQQVTLSCSPISGHRSVSWYQQTPGQGLQFLFEYFSETQRNKGNFPGRFSGRQFSNSRSEMNVSTLELGDSALYLCASPGQGIYNEQFFGPGTRLTVL.

This clonotype has a handful of counts. The chain carries TRBV6-5 and TRBJ2-5; D uncertain. The closer fit of TRBJ2-7 to the DNA end suggests the J call may be wrong. The CDR3 is 13 residues long. The germline V gene has CDR1 MNHEY and CDR2 SVGAGI. The CDR3 DNA sequence: TGTGCCAGCAGTTACTCGAGCAGCCACGAGCAGTACTTC. Protein product: CASSYSSSHEQYF.

V gene TRBV12-3 or TRBV12-4 combines with J gene TRBJ2-3; maybe TRBD1 (6 bases). Trimming shortened V by 3 bases and J by 10 bases, and 11 bases separated the two germline ends. This CDR3 has 12 residues. The CDR3 sequence is CASSLWNRAQYF. DNA for the CDR3: TGTGCCAGCAGTTTGTGGAACAGGGCGCAGTATTTT.

This clonotype was observed a few times. The chain links TRBV12-5 to TRBJ2-3; 8 bases map to TRBD2. Unmatched junction bases numbered 7, after V lost 6 bases and J lost 2 bases. Germline loops: CDR1 LGHNT, CDR2 FRNRAP. The CDR3 sequence is 15 residues long. CDR3 DNA sequence: TGTGCTAGTGGATCGGGGGGGCGCAACACAGATACGCAGTATTTT. It codes for CASGSGGRNTDTQYF.